What follows are 27 T cell receptor beta chains derived from one specimen sequenced in a study of cytomegalovirus exposure and HLA in healthy donors. 60 Vbeta and 13 Jbeta primers were used in PCR. Generated by immunoSEQ multiplex PCR, the TCRdb table keeps only in-frame clones and is missing some. Among about 130,000 clones listed, around three quarters were seen once. The sample was PBMCs. These TCRs come from a female donor in good health and CMV-seronegative.

The V gene is TRBV18, the J gene TRBJ1-1; 7 bases fit TRBD1. CDR3 length equals 15 residues. Germline V lookup: CDR1 KGHSH, CDR2 LQKENI. J was trimmed by 2 bases and V by 6 bases; bases with no gene match: 9. The CDR3 loop reads CASSQGTARNTEAFF. In nucleotides, the CDR3 is TGTGCCAGCTCGCAGGGGACAGCAAGAAACACTGAAGCTTTCTTT.

The chain recombines TRBV21-1 with TRBJ2-5; no DNA check was done on the table's D call, TRBD1. TRBV21-1 is reported as a pseudogene. The CDR3 spans 14 residues. In DNA, the CDR3 is TGTGCCAGCAGCTCGCGACAGGCACAAGAGACCCAGTACTTC. Its translation: CASSSRQAQETQYF.

This rearrangement joins TRBV2 to TRBJ2-2; 8 positions agree with TRBD1. The V segment lost 7 bases and the J segment 4 bases; nucleotides outside the gene matches: 8. This CDR3 spans 15 amino acids. Looked up from germline, CDR1 is SNHLY and CDR2 is FYNNEI. The CDR3 DNA reads TGTGCCAGCACTGGACAGGGACGGCTCACCGGGGAGCTGTTTTTT. It encodes CASTGQGRLTGELFF.

The chain carries TRBV30 and TRBJ1-1; 11 bases are shared with TRBD1. Trimming cost V 0 bases and J 4 bases; bases outside gene matches: 1. The CDR3 covers 14 residues. The germline V gene has CDR1 GTSNPN and CDR2 SVGIG (reference sequence). The DNA for the CDR3 is TGTGCCTGGAGTGTGGGACAGGGGGTCACTGAAGCTTTCTTT. It translates to CAWSVGQGVTEAFF.

This chain connects TRBV19 to TRBJ2-7, with TRBD1 identical over 9 bases. V lost 7 bases and J lost 6; bases outside the gene matches: 10. Germline V gene lookup returns CDR1 LNHDA and CDR2 SQIVND (reference sequence). CDR3 size: 14 residues. CDR3 region: CASNTPGQGSEQYF. In nucleotides, the CDR3 is TGTGCCAGTAACACACCGGGACAGGGCTCCGAGCAGTACTTC.

This clone was found a few times. This sequence joins TRBV6-1 and TRBJ1-5; TRBD1 might be the D (6 bases). Germline CDR1 MNHNS, CDR2 SASEGT. V lost 4 bases and J 14 bases, leaving 6 bases between the germline ends. This CDR3 region has 9 residues. CDR3 in amino acids: CASSAGEHF. Written as DNA, the CDR3 is TGTGCCAGCAGTGCAGGGGAGCATTTT.

In its sample, this clone was seen a few times. The V call is TRBV4-1, the J call TRBJ1-2; D not resolved. This CDR3 has 14 residues. V was cut by 6 bases and J by 1 base, with 12 bases left in between. Germline values: CDR1 MGHRA, CDR2 YSYEKL. In DNA, the CDR3 is TGCGCCAGCAGTCCCCAGACAAATAACTATGGCTACACCTTC. Its protein is CASSPQTNNYGYTF.

This clone was seen more than once but under ten times. The same CDR3 is also encoded by other DNA sequences in this sample. The chain recombines TRBV5-1 with TRBJ1-2; 12 nucleotides match TRBD1. V shed 4 bases and J 6 bases; nucleotides not matched to a gene: 4. This CDR3 contains 14 residues. From germline, CDR1 is SGHRS and CDR2 YFSETQ. The CDR3 DNA reads TGCGCCAGCAGCCCGGGACAGGGGGCCCATGGCTACACCTTC. Protein product: CASSPGQGAHGYTF.

The chain recombines TRBV19 with TRBJ1-5; D call uncertain. The CDR3 extends over 17 amino acids. Trimming took 7 bases from V and 1 from J, leaving 20 bases between them. The germline gives CDR1 LNHDA, CDR2 SQIVND (reference sequence). The DNA of the CDR3 is TGTGCCAGTAAAGCGAACACCTTCGTTGACAGCAATCAGCCCCAGCATTTT. Its translation: CASKANTFVDSNQPQHF. The full variable domain, completed using reference TRBV19 and TRBJ1-5, is DGGITQSPKYLFRKEGQNVTLSCEQNLNHDAMYWYRQDPGQGLRLIYYSQIVNDFQKGDIAEGYSVSREKKESFPLTVTSAQKNPTAFYLCASKANTFVDSNQPQHFGDGTRLSIL.

The table lists this clone with a few counts. The gene calls are TRBV30 and TRBJ2-1; 10 bases agree with TRBD2. V was clipped by 2 bases and J by 0 bases; unmatched bases: 1. The CDR3 runs to 15 residues. Germline CDR1 GTSNPN, CDR2 SVGIG (reference sequence). CDR3 loop: CAWSQRGGSYNEQFF. The CDR3 nucleotides read TGTGCCTGGAGTCAGCGGGGGGGCTCCTACAATGAGCAGTTCTTC.

The rearrangement uses TRBV2 and TRBJ2-1; 7 nucleotides agree with TRBD1. The V gene's germline CDR1 is SNHLY and CDR2 FYNNEI. CDR3 size: 14 residues. V trimming: 6 bases; J trimming: 6 bases; junction bases outside the gene matches: 8. CDR3 DNA: TGTGCCAGCAGGAGGGGACAGTCGGCCAATGAGCAGTTCTTC. Protein product: CASRRGQSANEQFF.

The J gene is TRBJ2-3, the V gene TRBV2; a possible D gene is TRBD2 (6 bases). This CDR3 contains 13 residues. The germline gives CDR1 SNHLY, CDR2 FYNNEI. The V and J ends lost 11 bases and 0 bases respectively, with 12 bases between them. Here the CDR3 reads CAGATRSTDTQYF. As DNA, the CDR3 is TGTGCCGGAGCGACTAGGAGCACAGATACGCAGTATTTT.

V gene TRBV5-4 combines with J gene TRBJ1-1; 7 bases agree with TRBD1. CDR1 is SGHNT and CDR2 is YYREEE in the germline V gene (reference sequence). The CDR3 extends over 16 amino acids. Germline trimming cut 3 bases from V and 6 bases from J; bases unmatched to any gene: 14. CDR3 nucleotide sequence: TGTGCCAGCAGCTCGGAACAGGGGACAAACTTGGCTGAAGCTTTCTTT. Amino acids: CASSSEQGTNLAEAFF.

V gene TRBV19 combines with J gene TRBJ1-6, with D perhaps matching TRBD1 (6 bases). CDR3 length: 16 amino acids. The germline gives CDR1 LNHDA, CDR2 SQIVND (reference sequence). The V end lost 7 bases, the J end lost 0 bases, and 13 bases lay between the germline ends. The CDR3 sequence is CASTTGYFSYNSPLHF. CDR3 sequence (DNA): TGTGCCAGTACGACAGGCTACTTCTCCTATAATTCACCCCTCCACTTT.

The chain uses TRBV11-2 and TRBJ1-1; D is uncertain. The CDR3 is made up of 15 amino acids. V was trimmed by 1 base and J by 0 bases, leaving 9 bases between them. Per germline, CDR1 SGHAT and CDR2 FQNNGV. The CDR3 sequence: CASSLVTVMNTEAFF. Here the CDR3 DNA reads TGTGCCAGCAGCTTAGTTACAGTTATGAACACTGAAGCTTTCTTT.

This chain connects TRBV30 to TRBJ2-7; 7 nucleotides align to TRBD1. The germline gives CDR1 GTSNPN, CDR2 SVGIG (reference sequence). The CDR3 sequence is 13 residues long. V lost 1 base and J lost 4; bases outside the gene matches: 4. CDR3 sequence (DNA): TGTGCCTGGAGTGCCGGGACAGTATACGAGCAGTACTTC. Translating it yields CAWSAGTVYEQYF.

The chain uses TRBV6-5 and TRBJ2-7; TRBD1 aligns across 8 bases. The germline CDR1 and CDR2 sequences are MNHEY and SVGAGI. The J segment lost 3 bases and the V segment lost 0 bases, leaving 7 bases of the junction unmatched. The CDR3 length is 16 residues. CDR3: CASSYSRDRGDYEQYF. The DNA of the CDR3 is TGTGCCAGCAGTTACTCTCGAGACAGGGGCGACTACGAGCAGTACTTC.

This chain links TRBV27 with TRBJ2-3; D may be TRBD2 (7 bases). CDR3 length: 16 amino acids. V gave up 6 bases and J gave up 0 bases, with 16 bases separating them. The germline V gene encodes CDR1 MNHEY and CDR2 SMNVEV (reference sequence). The CDR3 region is CASRVEAGASTDTQYF. Here the CDR3 DNA reads TGTGCCAGCAGGGTTGAGGCGGGGGCTAGCACAGATACGCAGTATTTT.

V gene TRBV15 combines with J gene TRBJ2-5, with 8 bases fitting TRBD2. The CDR3 runs to 17 residues. V shed 1 base, J shed 4 bases, and the junction held 11 bases outside the gene matches. Germline V gives CDR1 LNHNV, CDR2 YYDKDF (reference sequence). In nucleotides, the CDR3 is TGTGCCACCAGCAGAGGCAGCACTAGCGGAGCGGGAGAGACCCAGTACTTC. It translates to CATSRGSTSGAGETQYF.

This rearrangement joins TRBV7-3 to TRBJ2-1, with 12 bases aligning to TRBD2. Germline lookup yields CDR1 SGHTA and CDR2 FQGTGA. The trim removed 4 bases at V and 0 bases at J, leaving 4 bases unmatched. CDR3 length: 17 amino acids. Written as DNA, the CDR3 is TGTGCCAGCAGCTCCGCTAGCGGGGGGGGCTCCTACAATGAGCAGTTCTTC. Translating gives CASSSASGGGSYNEQFF.

The V and J genes are TRBV7-9 and TRBJ2-1; maybe TRBD1 (6 bases). V was cut by 6 bases and J by 0 bases, with 12 bases left in between. The CDR3 is made up of 15 amino acids. The germline gives CDR1 SEHNR, CDR2 FQNEAQ (reference sequence). In DNA form, the CDR3 reads TGTGCCAGCAGACCTGACAGGCTCTCCTACAATGAGCAGTTCTTC. This codes for CASRPDRLSYNEQFF.

J is TRBJ2-3 and V is TRBV30; TRBD1 agrees at 7 bases. This CDR3 region has 17 residues. V dropped 5 bases and J dropped 0; count of bases not matched to a gene: 14. CDR1 and CDR2 from the germline V gene are GTSNPN and SVGIG (reference sequence). The CDR3 reads CAWVRETGHPSTDTQYF. CDR3 DNA: TGTGCCTGGGTCCGAGAGACAGGGCACCCTAGCACAGATACGCAGTATTTT.

The chain is built from TRBV30 and TRBJ1-6; D perhaps matches TRBD1 (5 bases). Trimming pared 5 bases from V and 0 bases from J, leaving 14 bases between. The germline gives CDR1 GTSNPN, CDR2 SVGIG (reference sequence). The CDR3 extends over 16 amino acids. The CDR3 spells CAWGRDSSSYNSPLHF. The CDR3 coding sequence is TGTGCCTGGGGACGGGACTCGAGCTCCTATAATTCACCCCTCCACTTT.

The genes are TRBV5-5 and TRBJ1-1, with D unclear. Germline lookup yields CDR1 SGHKS and CDR2 YYEKEE (reference sequence). This CDR3 is 20 amino acids long. The V gene lost 1 base and the J gene lost 8 bases, with 33 bases spanning the gap. CDR3 sequence: CASSLFGYSLFPLLSQEAFF. In nucleotides, the CDR3 is TGTGCCAGCAGCTTGTTCGGGTATTCACTTTTTCCACTGCTTTCGCAAGAAGCTTTCTTT.

The genes are TRBV19 and TRBJ1-1, with D uncertain. CDR3 size: 13 residues. Trimming pared 4 bases from V and 8 bases from J, leaving 14 bases between. Germline-derived CDR1 and CDR2 are LNHDA and SQIVND (reference sequence). In nucleotides, the CDR3 is TGTGCCAGTAGTACCCAGACGGGGTCGGAAGCTTTCTTT. Its translation: CASSTQTGSEAFF.

The V and J genes are TRBV25-1 and TRBJ1-4, with D possibly being TRBD1 (5 bases). CDR3 length: 16 amino acids. With 4 bases removed from V and 4 bases from J, the gap between germline ends came to 16 bases. Germline V lookup: CDR1 MGHDK, CDR2 SYGVNS. CDR3 region: CASSAAGLSYNEKLFF. CDR3 coding DNA: TGTGCCAGCAGTGCCGCGGGACTGTCGTATAATGAAAAACTGTTTTTT.

The J gene is TRBJ1-4, the V gene TRBV18; possible D gene TRBD1, 5 bases. Trimming took off 3 bases at V and 4 bases at J, with 21 bases between the two ends. The germline V gene has CDR1 KGHSH and CDR2 LQKENI. This CDR3 has 18 amino acids. The CDR3 region is CASSPRGTAPSFNEKLFF. DNA of the CDR3: TGTGCCAGCTCACCGCGCGGGACGGCTCCGAGCTTTAATGAAAAACTGTTTTTT.